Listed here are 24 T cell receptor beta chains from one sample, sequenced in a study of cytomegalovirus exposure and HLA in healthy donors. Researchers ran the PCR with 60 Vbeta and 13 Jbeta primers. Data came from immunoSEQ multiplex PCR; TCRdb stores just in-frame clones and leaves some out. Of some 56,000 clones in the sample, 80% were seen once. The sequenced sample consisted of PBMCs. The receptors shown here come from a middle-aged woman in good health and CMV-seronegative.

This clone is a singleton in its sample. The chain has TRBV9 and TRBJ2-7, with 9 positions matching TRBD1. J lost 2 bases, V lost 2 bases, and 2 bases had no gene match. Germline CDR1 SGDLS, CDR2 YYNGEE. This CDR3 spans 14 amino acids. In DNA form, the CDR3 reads TGTGCCAGCAGCGTCGGACAGGGGCCCTACGAGCAGTACTTC. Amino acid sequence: CASSVGQGPYEQYF.

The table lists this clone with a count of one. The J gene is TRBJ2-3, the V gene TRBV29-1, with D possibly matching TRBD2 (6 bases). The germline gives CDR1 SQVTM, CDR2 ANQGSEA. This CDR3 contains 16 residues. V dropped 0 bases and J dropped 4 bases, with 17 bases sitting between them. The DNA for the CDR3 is TGCAGCGTTGAAGACCCCCTCGGGGGAGAATCAGATACGCAGTATTTT. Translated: CSVEDPLGGESDTQYF.

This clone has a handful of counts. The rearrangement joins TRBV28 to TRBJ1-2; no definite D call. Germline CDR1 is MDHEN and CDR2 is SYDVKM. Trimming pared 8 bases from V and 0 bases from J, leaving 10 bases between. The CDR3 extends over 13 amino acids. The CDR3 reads CASPPPANYGYTF. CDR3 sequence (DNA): TGTGCCAGCCCGCCACCAGCTAACTATGGCTACACCTTC.

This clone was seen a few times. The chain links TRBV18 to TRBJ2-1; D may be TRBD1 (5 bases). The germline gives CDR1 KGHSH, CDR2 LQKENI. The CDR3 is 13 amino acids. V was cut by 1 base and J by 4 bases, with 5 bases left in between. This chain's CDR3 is CASSPQGYNEQFF. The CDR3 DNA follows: TGTGCCAGCTCACCACAGGGGTACAATGAGCAGTTCTTC. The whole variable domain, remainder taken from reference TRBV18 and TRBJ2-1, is NAGVMQNPRHLVRRRGQEARLRCSPMKGHSHVYWYRQLPEEGLKFMVYLQKENIIDESGMPKERFSAEFPKEGPSILRIQQVVRGDSAAYFCASSPQGYNEQFFGPGTRLTVL.

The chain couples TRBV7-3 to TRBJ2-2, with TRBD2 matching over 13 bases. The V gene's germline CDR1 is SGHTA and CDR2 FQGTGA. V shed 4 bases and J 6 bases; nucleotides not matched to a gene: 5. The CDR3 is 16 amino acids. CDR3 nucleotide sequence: TGTGCCAGCAGCTCCCAAGGACTAGCGGGAGCCGGGGAGCTGTTTTTT. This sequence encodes CASSSQGLAGAGELFF.

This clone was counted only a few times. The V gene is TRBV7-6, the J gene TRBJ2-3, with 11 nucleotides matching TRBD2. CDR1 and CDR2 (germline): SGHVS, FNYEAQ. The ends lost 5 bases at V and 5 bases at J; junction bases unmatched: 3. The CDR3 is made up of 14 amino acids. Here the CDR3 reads CASSASGRKDTQYF. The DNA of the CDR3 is TGTGCCAGCAGCGCTAGCGGGAGGAAAGATACGCAGTATTTT.

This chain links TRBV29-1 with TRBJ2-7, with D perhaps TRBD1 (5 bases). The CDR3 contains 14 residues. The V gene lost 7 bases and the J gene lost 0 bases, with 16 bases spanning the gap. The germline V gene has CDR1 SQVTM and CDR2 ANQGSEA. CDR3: CSAAPDTYSYEQYF. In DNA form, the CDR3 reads TGCAGCGCTGCCCCGGACACCTACTCCTACGAGCAGTACTTC.

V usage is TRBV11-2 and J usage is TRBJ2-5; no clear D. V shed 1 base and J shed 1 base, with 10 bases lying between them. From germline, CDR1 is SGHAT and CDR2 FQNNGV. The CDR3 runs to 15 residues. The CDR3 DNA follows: TGTGCCAGCAGCTTAGCGGTGCGAGTCCAAGAGACCCAGTACTTC. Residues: CASSLAVRVQETQYF.

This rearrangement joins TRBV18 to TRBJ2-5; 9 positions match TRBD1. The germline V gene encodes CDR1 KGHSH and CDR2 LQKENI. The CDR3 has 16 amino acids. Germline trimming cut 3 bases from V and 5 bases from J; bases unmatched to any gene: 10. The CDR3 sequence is CASSPPNRGRVETQYF. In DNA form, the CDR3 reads TGTGCCAGCTCACCCCCCAACAGGGGGCGGGTGGAGACCCAGTACTTC.

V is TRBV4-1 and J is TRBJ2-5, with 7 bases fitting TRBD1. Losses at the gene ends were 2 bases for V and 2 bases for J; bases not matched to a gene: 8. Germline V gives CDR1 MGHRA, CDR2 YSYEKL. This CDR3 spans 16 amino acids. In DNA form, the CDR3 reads TGCGCCAGCAGCCAATACCCAAGGGGACAGCAAGAGACCCAGTACTTC. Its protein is CASSQYPRGQQETQYF.

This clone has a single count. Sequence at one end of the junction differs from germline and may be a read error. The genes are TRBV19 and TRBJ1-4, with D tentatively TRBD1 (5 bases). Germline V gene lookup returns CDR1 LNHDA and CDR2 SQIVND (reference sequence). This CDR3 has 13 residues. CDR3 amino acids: CASSEGTKEKLFF. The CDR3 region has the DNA TGTGCCAGTAGTGAAGGGACTAAGGAAAAACTGTTTTTT.

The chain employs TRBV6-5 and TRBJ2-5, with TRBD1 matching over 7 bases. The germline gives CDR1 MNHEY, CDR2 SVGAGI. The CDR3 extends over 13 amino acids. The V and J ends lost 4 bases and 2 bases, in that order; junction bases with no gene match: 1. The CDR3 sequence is CASSWGQQETQYF. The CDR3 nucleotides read TGTGCCAGCAGTTGGGGACAGCAAGAGACCCAGTACTTC.

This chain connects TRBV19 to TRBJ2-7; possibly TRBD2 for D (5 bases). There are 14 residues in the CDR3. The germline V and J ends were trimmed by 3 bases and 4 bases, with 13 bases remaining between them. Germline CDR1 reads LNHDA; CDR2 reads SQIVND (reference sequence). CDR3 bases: TGTGCCAGTAGTATTGCGGCGGGTGGTTACGAGCAGTACTTC. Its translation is CASSIAAGGYEQYF.

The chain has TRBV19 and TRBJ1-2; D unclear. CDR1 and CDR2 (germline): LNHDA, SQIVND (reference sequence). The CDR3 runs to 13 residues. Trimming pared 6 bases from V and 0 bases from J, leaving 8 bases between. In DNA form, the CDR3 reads TGTGCCAGTAGGGGAGGGCCTAACTATGGCTACACCTTC. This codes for CASRGGPNYGYTF.

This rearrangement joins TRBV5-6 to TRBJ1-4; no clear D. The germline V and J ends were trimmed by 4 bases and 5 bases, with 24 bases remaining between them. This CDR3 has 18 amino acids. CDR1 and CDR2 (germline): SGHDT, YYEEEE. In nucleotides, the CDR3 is TGTGCCAGCAGCCGCGAATACCATCAAACAGCCAGCAATGAAAAACTGTTTTTT. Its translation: CASSREYHQTASNEKLFF.

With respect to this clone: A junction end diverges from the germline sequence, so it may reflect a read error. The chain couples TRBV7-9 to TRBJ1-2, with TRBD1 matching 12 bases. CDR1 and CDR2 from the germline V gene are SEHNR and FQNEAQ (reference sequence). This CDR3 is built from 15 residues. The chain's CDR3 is CSSSPGQGAIYGYTF. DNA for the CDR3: TGTTCCAGCAGCCCGGGACAGGGGGCCATCTATGGCTACACCTTC.

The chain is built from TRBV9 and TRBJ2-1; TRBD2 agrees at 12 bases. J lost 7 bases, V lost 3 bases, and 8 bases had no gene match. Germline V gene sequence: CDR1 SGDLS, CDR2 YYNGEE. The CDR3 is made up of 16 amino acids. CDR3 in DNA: TGTGCCAGCAGCGGCGGTCTAGCGGGAGGGCCAAATGAGCAGTTCTTC. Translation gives CASSGGLAGGPNEQFF.

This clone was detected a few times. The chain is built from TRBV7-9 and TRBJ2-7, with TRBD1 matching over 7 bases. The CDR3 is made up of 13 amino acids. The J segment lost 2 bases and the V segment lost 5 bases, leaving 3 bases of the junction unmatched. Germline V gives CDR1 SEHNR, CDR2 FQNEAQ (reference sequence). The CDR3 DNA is TGTGCCAGCAGCCGGGACAGACCCTACGAGCAGTACTTC. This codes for CASSRDRPYEQYF.

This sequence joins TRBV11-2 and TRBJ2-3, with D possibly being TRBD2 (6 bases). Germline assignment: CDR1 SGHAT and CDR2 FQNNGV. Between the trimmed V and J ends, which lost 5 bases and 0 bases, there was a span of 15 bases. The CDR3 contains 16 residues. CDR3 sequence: CASSPWQLASTDTQYF. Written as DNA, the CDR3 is TGTGCCAGCAGCCCTTGGCAACTAGCTAGCACAGATACGCAGTATTTT. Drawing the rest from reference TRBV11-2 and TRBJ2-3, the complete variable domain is EAGVAQSPRYKIIEKRQSVAFWCNPISGHATLYWYQQILGQGPKLLIQFQNNGVVDDSQLPKDRFSAERLKGVDSTLKIQPAKLEDSAVYLCASSPWQLASTDTQYFGPGTRLTVL.

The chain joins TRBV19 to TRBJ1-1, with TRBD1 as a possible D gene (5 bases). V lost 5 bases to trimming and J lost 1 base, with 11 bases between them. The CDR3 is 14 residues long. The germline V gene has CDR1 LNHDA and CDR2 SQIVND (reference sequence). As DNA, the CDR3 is TGTGCCAGTAGTTTATTTACAGGGAACACTGAAGCTTTCTTT. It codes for CASSLFTGNTEAFF. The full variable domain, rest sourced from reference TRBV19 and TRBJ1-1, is DGGITQSPKYLFRKEGQNVTLSCEQNLNHDAMYWYRQDPGQGLRLIYYSQIVNDFQKGDIAEGYSVSREKKESFPLTVTSAQKNPTAFYLCASSLFTGNTEAFFGQGTRLTVV.

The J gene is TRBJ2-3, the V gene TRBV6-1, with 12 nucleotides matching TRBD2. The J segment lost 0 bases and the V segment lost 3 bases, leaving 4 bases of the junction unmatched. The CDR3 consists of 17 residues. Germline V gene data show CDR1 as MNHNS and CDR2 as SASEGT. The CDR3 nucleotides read TGTGCCAGCAGTGAGTGGACTAGCGGGGCTAGCACAGATACGCAGTATTTT. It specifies CASSEWTSGASTDTQYF.

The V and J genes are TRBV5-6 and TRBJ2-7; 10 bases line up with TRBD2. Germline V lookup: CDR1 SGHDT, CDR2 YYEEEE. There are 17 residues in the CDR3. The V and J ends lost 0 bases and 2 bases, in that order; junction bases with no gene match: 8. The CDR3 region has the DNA TGTGCCAGCAGCTTGGGCACCCGGACTAGCGGCCCCTACGAGCAGTACTTC. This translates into CASSLGTRTSGPYEQYF.

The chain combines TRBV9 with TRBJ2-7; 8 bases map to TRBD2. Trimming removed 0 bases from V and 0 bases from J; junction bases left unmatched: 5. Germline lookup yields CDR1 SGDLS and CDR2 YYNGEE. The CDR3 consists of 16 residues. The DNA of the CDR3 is TGTGCCAGCAGCGTAGATAGCGGGACTCTCTCCTACGAGCAGTACTTC. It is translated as CASSVDSGTLSYEQYF.

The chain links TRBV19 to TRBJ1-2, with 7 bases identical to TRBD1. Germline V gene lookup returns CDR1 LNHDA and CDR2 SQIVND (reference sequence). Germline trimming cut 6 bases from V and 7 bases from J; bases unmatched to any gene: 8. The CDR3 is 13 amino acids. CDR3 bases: TGTGCCAGTAGCAACGACAGGGTTCTTGGCTACACCTTC. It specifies CASSNDRVLGYTF.